This T cell receptor beta chain derives from a study of OX40 agonist ivuxolimab in advanced cancers. Study at large: As their treatment, patients were administered ivuxolimab, an agonistic anti-OX40 (CD134) antibody. Partial responses, seen in three patients, involved one hepatocellular carcinoma and two cutaneous melanomas. Study-wide points: The average count of expanded clones was higher among CD8+ T cells than among CD4+.

CDR3 length equals 14 residues. With V trimmed by 5 bases and J by 7 bases, 7 bases remained unmatched. Germline V gene data show CDR1 as MNHEY and CDR2 as SVGAGI. Points on this clone: Its antigen is as yet unknown.

Produced via immunoSEQ multiplex PCR; TCRdb's table is partial and in-frame only. The sample carries about 82,000 clones, less than 90% recorded once. The sequence was obtained from an adult with an advanced solid tumor such as melanoma, head and neck, liver or kidney cancer. Material: CD4+ or CD8+ T cells sorted from blood, obtained in a trial of the OX40 agonist ivuxolimab. V is TRBV6-5 and J is TRBJ2-2; 7 nucleotides agree with TRBD2. The CDR3 DNA sequence: TGTGCCAGCAGTCTTACGGGGGGTGTCGGGGAGCTGTTTTTT. It yields the protein CASSLTGGVGELFF.